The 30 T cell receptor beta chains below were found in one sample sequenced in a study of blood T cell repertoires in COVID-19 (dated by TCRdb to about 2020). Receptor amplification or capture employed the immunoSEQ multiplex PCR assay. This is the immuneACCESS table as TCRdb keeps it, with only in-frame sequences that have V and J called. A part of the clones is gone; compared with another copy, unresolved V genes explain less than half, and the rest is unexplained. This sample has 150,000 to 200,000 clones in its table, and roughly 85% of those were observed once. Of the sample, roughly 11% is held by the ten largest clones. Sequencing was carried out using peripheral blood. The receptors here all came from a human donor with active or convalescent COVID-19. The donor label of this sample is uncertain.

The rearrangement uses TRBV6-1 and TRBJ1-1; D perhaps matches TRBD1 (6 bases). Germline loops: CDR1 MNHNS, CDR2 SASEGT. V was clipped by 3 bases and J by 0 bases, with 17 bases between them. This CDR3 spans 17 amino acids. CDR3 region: CASSEGIQGWMNTEAFF. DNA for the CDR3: TGTGCCAGCAGTGAGGGGATACAGGGTTGGATGAACACTGAAGCTTTCTTT.

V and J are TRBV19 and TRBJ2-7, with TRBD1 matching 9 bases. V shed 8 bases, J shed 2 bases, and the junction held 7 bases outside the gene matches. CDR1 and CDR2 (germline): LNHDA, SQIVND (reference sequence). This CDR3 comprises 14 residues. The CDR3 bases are TGTGCCAGTTCCACCGGGACAGGGCCCTACGAGCAGTACTTC. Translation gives CASSTGTGPYEQYF.

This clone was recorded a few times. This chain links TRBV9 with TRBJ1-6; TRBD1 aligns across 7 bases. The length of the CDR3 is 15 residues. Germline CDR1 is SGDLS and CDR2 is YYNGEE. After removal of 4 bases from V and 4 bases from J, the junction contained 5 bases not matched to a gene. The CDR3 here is CASSLEGQYNSPLHF. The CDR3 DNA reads TGTGCCAGCAGCCTCGAGGGACAGTATAATTCACCCCTCCACTTT.

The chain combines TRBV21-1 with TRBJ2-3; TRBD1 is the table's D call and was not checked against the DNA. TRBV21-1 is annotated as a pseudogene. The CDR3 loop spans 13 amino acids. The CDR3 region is CARLQGILDTQYF. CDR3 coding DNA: TGTGCCAGATTACAGGGGATTCTTGATACGCAGTATTTT.

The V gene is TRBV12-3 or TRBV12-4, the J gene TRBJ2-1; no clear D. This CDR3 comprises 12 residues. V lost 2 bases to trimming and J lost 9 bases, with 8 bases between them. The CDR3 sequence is CASSLQAIEQFF. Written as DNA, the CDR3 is TGTGCCAGCAGTTTACAGGCTATTGAGCAGTTCTTC.

CDR3 residues: CASSSSQGARRTEAFF. CDR3 DNA: TGTGCCAGCAGCTCATCACAGGGGGCGCGAAGAACTGAAGCTTTCTTT. V and J are TRBV13 and TRBJ1-1; TRBD1 matches at 9 bases. The J segment lost 5 bases and the V segment lost 4 bases, leaving 11 bases of the junction unmatched. The CDR3 runs to 16 residues. Germline lookup yields CDR1 PRHDT and CDR2 FYEKMQ (reference sequence).

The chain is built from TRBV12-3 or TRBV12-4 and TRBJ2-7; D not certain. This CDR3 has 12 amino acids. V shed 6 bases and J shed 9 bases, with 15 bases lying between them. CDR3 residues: CASSPTASTQYF. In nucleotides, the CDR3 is TGTGCCAGCAGCCCAACTGCTAGTACGCAGTACTTC.

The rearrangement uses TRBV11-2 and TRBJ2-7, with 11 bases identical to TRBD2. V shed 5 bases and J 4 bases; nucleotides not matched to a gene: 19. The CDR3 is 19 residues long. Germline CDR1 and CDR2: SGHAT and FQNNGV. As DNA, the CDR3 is TGTGCCAGCAGCCCTAGTAGCCTACTAGCGGGGGCGAGGAAATACGAGCAGTACTTC. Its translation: CASSPSSLLAGARKYEQYF.

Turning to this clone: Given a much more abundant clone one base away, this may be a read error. This chain's CDR3 is CASSQNPRPSSSPLYF. In DNA form, the CDR3 reads TGTGCCAGCAGCCAGAATCCCCGACCGTCTAGTTCACCCCTCTACTTT. The chain joins TRBV7-2 to TRBJ1-6; no definite D call. The CDR3 is made up of 16 amino acids. Germline V gene sequence: CDR1 SGHTA, CDR2 FQGNSA.

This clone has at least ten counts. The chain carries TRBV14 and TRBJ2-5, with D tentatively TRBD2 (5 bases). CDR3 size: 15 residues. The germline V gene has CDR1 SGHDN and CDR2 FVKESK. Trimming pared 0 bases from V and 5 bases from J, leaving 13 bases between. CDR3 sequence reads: CASSQEIKGGETQYF. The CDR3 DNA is TGTGCCAGCAGCCAAGAAATAAAAGGAGGCGAGACCCAGTACTTC.

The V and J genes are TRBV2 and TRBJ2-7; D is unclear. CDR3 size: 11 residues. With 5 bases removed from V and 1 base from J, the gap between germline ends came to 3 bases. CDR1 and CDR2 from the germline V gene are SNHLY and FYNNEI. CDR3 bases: TGTGCCAGCAGTCAGTCCTACGAGCAGTACTTC. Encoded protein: CASSQSYEQYF.

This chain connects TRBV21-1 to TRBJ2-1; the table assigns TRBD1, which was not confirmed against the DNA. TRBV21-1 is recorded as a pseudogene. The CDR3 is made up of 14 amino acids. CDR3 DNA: TGTGCCAGCCAGGGGACAGGGACCTACAATGAGCAGTTCTTC. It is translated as CASQGTGTYNEQFF.

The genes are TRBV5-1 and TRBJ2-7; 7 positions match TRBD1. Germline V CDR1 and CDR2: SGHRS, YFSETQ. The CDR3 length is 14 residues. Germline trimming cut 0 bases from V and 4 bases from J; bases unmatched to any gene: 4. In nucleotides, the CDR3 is TGCGCCAGCAGCTTGGAAACAGGGGCATACGAGCAGTACTTC. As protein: CASSLETGAYEQYF.

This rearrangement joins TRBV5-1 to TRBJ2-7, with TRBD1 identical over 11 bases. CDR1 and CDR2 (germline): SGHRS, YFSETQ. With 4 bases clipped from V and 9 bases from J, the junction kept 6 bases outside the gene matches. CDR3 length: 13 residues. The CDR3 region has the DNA TGCGCCAGCAGCGGGGGGACAGGGGGATGGCAGTACTTC. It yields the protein CASSGGTGGWQYF.

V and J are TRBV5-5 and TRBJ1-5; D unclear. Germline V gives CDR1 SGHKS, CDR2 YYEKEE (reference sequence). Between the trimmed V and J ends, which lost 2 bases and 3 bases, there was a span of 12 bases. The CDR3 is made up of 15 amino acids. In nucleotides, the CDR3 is TGTGCCAGCAGCTTCTTCGCTGACTTCAATCAGCCCCAGCATTTT. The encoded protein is CASSFFADFNQPQHF. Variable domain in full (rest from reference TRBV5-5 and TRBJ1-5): DAGVTQSPTHLIKTRGQQVTLRCSPISGHKSVSWYQQVLGQGPQFIFQYYEKEERGRGNFPDRFSARQFPNYSSELNVNALLLGDSALYLCASSFFADFNQPQHFGDGTRLSIL.

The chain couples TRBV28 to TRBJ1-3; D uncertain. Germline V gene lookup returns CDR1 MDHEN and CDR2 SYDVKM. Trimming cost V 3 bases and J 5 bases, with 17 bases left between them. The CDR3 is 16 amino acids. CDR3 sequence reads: CASSFSSEGLRNTIYF. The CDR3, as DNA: TGTGCCAGCAGTTTCTCCTCAGAAGGACTAAGAAACACCATATATTTT. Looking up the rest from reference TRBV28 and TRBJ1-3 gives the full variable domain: DVKVTQSSRYLVKRTGEKVFLECVQDMDHENMFWYRQDPGLGLRLIYFSYDVKMKEKGDIPEGYSVSREKKERFSLILESASTNQTSMYLCASSFSSEGLRNTIYFGEGSWLTVV.

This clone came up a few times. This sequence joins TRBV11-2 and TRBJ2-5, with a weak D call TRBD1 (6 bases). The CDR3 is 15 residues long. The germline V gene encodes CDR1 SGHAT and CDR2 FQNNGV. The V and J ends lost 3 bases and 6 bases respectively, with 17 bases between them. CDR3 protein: CASSFRPQGMKTQYF. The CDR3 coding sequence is TGTGCCAGCAGCTTCCGTCCCCAGGGGATGAAGACCCAGTACTTC.

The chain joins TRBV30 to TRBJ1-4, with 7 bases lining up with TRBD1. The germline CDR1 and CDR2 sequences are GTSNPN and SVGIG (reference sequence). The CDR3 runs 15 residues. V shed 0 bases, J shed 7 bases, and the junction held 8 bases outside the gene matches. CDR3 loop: CAWSVWDSGGEKLFF. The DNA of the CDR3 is TGTGCCTGGAGTGTCTGGGACAGTGGGGGTGAAAAACTGTTTTTT.

CDR3 region: CASSEVQASSYEQYF. In DNA form, the CDR3 reads TGTGCCAGCAGTGAGGTTCAGGCAAGCTCCTACGAGCAGTACTTC. The V gene is TRBV6-4, the J gene TRBJ2-7, with D uncertain. V was cut by 3 bases and J by 0 bases, with 12 bases left in between. Germline assignment: CDR1 MRHNA and CDR2 SNTAGT. The CDR3 contains 15 residues.

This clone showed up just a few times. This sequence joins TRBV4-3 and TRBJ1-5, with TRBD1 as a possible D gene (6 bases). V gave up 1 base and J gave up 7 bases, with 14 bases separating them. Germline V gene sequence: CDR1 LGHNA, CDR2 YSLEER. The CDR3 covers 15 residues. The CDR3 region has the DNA TGCGCCAGCAGCCAAGGTATCAGGGGTGGACAGCCCCAGCATTTT. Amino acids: CASSQGIRGGQPQHF.

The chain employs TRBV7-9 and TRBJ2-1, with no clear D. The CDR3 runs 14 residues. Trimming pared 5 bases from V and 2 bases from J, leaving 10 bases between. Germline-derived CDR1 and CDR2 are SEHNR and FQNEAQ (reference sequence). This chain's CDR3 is CASSREVTYNEQFF. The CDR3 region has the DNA TGTGCCAGCAGCCGCGAGGTGACCTACAATGAGCAGTTCTTC.

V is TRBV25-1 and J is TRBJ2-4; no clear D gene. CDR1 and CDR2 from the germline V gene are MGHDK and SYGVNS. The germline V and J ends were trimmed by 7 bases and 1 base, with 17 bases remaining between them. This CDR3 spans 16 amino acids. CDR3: CASMSARSGAKNIQYF. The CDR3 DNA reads TGTGCCAGCATGAGCGCTAGAAGTGGGGCCAAAAACATTCAGTACTTC.

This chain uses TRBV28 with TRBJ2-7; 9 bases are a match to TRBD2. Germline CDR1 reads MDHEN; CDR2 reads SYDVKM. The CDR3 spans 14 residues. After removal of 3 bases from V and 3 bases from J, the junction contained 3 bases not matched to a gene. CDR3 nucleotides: TGTGCCAGCAGTTTGACTAGCGGTTTCTACGAGCAGTACTTC. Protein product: CASSLTSGFYEQYF.

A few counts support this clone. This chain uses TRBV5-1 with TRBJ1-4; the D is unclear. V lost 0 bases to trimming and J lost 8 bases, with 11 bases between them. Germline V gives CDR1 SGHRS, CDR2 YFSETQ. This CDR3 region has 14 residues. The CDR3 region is CASSLGQEGEKLFF. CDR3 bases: TGCGCCAGCAGCTTGGGGCAGGAAGGCGAAAAACTGTTTTTT.

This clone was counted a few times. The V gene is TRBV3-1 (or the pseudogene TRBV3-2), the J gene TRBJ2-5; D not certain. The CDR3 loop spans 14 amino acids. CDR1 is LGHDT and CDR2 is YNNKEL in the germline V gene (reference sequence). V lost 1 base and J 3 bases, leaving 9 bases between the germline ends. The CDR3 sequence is CASSQGRRKETQYF. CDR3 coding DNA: TGTGCCAGCAGCCAAGGGCGGAGAAAAGAGACCCAGTACTTC.

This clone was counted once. This chain's CDR3 is CATQTGQGNTEAFF. In nucleotides, the CDR3 is TGTGCCACCCAGACGGGACAGGGGAACACTGAAGCTTTCTTT. J is TRBJ1-1 and V is TRBV10-3, with 9 nucleotides matching TRBD1. The CDR3 sequence is 14 residues long. Germline V gene data show CDR1 as ENHRY and CDR2 as SYGVKD. With 10 bases clipped from V and 1 base from J, the junction kept 7 bases outside the gene matches.

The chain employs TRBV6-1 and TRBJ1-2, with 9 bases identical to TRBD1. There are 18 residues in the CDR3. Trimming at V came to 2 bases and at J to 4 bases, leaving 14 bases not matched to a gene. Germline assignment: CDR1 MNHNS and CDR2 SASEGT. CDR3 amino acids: CASSERLDGTGITYGYTF. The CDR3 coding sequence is TGTGCCAGCAGTGAACGACTAGATGGGACAGGGATTACCTATGGCTACACCTTC.

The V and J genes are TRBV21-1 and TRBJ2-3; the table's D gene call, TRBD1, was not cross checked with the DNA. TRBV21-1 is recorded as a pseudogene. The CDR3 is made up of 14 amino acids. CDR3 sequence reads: CASSPPGCTDTQYF. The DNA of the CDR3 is TGTGCCAGCAGCCCTCCAGGCTGCACAGATACGCAGTATTTT.

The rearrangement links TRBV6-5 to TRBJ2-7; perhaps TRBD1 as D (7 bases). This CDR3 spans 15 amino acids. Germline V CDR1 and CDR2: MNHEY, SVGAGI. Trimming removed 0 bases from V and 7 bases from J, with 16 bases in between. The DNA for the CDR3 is TGTGCCAGCAGTTACTCTCGACAGGGACTTTTAGAGCAGTACTTC. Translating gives CASSYSRQGLLEQYF.

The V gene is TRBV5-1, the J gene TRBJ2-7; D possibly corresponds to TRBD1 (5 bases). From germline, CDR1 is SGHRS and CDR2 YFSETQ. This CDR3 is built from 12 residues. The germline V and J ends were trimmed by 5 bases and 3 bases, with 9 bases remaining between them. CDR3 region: CASSSGNYEQYF. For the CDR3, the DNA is TGCGCCAGCAGTTCAGGGAACTACGAGCAGTACTTC.